The clone carrying this T cell receptor (beta chain) was picked up one time. The data stem from a study of blood T cell repertoires in COVID-19. Study summary: Whether acute or convalescent, the COVID-19 samples came from the United States, Italy and Spain. From T cells, B-cell-depleted T cells, or PBMCs came the material, which was cDNA or gDNA.

In the original processing: Counts of nucleated cells, estimated from reference gene primer amplification, were obtained. The protocol was immunoSEQ multiplex PCR, while the TCRdb copy is restricted to in-frame clones and leaves out a portion. The D gene and trimming were derived from the DNA, and the V and J assignments and clone size from that table. The table includes more than 65,000 clones, under 95% detected once. CDR3 length: 16 residues. Germline values: CDR1 SNHLY, CDR2 FYNNEI. V lost 6 bases and J lost 3; bases outside the gene matches: 8. This rearrangement joins TRBV2 to TRBJ2-4; 10 bases agree with TRBD1. Sequencing input: peripheral blood. The origin of this receptor is a human donor in a cohort sampled during active COVID-19. The CDR3 region is CASRADRGRVKNIQYF. CDR3 coding DNA: TGTGCCAGCAGAGCAGACAGGGGGCGCGTCAAAAACATTCAGTACTTC. The full variable domain, completed using reference TRBV2 and TRBJ2-4, is EPEVTQTPSHQVTQMGQEVILRCVPISNHLYFYWYRQILGQKVEFLVSFYNNEISEKSEIFDDQFSVERPDGSNFTLKIRSTKLEDSAMYFCASRADRGRVKNIQYFGAGTRLSVL.